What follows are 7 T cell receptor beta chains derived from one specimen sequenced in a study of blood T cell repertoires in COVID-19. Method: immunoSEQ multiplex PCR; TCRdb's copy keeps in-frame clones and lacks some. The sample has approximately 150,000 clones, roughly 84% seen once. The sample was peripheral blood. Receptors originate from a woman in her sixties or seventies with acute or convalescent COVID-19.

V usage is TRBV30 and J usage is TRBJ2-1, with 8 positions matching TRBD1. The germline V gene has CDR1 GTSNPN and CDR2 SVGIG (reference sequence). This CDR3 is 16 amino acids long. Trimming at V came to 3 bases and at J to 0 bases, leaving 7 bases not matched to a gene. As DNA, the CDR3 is TGTGCCTGGAGGGCCGGGACAGGCAGCTCCTACAATGAGCAGTTCTTC. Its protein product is CAWRAGTGSSYNEQFF.

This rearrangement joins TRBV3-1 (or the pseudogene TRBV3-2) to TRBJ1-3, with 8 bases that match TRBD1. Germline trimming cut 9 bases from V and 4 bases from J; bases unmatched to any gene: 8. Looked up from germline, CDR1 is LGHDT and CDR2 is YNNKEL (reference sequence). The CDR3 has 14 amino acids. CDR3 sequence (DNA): TGTGCCAGTAGGACAGGGCCCCCGGGAAACACCATATATTTT. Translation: CASRTGPPGNTIYF.

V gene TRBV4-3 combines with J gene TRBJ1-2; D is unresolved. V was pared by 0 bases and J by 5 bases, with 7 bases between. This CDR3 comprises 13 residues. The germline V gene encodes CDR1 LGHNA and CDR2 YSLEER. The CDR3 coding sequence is TGCGCCAGCAGCCAAGATCACAAGTATGGCTACACCTTC. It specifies CASSQDHKYGYTF.

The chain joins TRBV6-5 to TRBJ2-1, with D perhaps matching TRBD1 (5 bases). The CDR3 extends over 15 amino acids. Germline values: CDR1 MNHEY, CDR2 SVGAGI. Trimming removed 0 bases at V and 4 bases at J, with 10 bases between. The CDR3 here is CASSYSTEHYNEQFF. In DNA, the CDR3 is TGTGCCAGCAGTTACTCGACAGAGCATTACAATGAGCAGTTCTTC.

CDR3 coding DNA: TGTGCCAGCTCAACTAGCGGGGGGGGCAACGAGCAGTACTTC. This translates into CASSTSGGGNEQYF. The chain carries TRBV18 and TRBJ2-7; 13 positions match TRBD2. Looked up from germline, CDR1 is KGHSH and CDR2 is LQKENI. This CDR3 has 14 residues. V shed 5 bases, J shed 5 bases, and the junction held 3 bases outside the gene matches.

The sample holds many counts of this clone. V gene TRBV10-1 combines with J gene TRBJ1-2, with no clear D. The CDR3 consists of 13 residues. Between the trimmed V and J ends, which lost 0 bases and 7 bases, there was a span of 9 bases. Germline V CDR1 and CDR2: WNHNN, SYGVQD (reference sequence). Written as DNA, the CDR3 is TGCGCCAGCAGTGAGTCGGGGAGGGTTGGCTACACCTTC. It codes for CASSESGRVGYTF.

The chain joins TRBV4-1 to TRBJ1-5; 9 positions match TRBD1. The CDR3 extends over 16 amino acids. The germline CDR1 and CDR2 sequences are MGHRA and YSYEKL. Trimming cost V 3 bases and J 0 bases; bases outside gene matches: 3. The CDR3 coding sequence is TGCGCCAGCAGCCAGGAGGGACAGGGTAGCAATCAGCCCCAGCATTTT. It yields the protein CASSQEGQGSNQPQHF.